This T cell receptor beta chain was documented in a study of beta chain features in type 1 diabetes. Notes on the study in general: Moderate but significant shortening of TCRB CDR3s was recorded in all four CD4+ subsets from Type 1 diabetes patients.

The CDR3 spans 15 residues. V lost 1 base and J 3 bases, leaving 13 bases between the germline ends. From germline, CDR1 is SGDLS and CDR2 YYNGEE. In the case of this clone: What it binds is unknown.

The whole isolated RNA underwent reverse transcription, so sequencing captured expressed TCRB transcripts. The data were produced by immunoSEQ multiplex PCR, yet TCRdb's version contains in-frame clones alone and is incomplete. The table includes some 410,000 clones, about an eighth detected once. The clonotype originates from a woman between 18 and 29 years old in good health. V and J are TRBV9 and TRBJ1-1; D not resolved. The sample comprised naive CD4+ T cells from blood. CDR3 nucleotide sequence: TGTGCCAGCAGCGTATCCCCCGGGCCGTACACTGAAGCTTTCTTT. Its translation: CASSVSPGPYTEAFF.